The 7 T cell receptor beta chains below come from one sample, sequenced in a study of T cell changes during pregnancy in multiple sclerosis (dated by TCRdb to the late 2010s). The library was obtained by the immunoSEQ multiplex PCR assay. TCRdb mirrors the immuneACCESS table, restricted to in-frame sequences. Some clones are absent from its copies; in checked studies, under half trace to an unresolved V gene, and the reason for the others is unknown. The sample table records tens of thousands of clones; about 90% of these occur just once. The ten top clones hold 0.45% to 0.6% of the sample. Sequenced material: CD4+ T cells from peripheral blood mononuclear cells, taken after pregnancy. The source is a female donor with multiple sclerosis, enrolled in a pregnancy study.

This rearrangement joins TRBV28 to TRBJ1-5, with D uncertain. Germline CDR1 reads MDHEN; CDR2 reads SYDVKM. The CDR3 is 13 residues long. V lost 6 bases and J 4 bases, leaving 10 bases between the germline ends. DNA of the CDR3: TGTGCCAGCAGGGCTAGTCTGAATCAGCCCCAGCATTTT. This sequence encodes CASRASLNQPQHF.

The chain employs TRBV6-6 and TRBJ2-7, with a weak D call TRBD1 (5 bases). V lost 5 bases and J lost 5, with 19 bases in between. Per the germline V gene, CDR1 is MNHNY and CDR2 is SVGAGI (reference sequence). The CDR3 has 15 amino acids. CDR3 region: CASSPTTAKNHEQYF. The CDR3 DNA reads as TGTGCCAGCAGTCCGACGACAGCTAAGAACCACGAGCAGTACTTC.

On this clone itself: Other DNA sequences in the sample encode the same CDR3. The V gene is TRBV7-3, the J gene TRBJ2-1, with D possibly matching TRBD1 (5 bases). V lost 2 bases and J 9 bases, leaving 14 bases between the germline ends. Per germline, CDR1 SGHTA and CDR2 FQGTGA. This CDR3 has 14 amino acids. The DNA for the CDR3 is TGTGCCAGCAGCTTATATCAGGGTAGGGGTGAGCAGTTCTTC. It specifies CASSLYQGRGEQFF.

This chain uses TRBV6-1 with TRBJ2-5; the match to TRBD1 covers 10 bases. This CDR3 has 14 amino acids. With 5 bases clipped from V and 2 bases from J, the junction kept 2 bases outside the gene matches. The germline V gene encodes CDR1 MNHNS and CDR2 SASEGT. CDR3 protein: CASSRDRGQETQYF. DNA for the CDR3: TGTGCCAGCAGTAGGGACAGGGGACAAGAGACCCAGTACTTC.

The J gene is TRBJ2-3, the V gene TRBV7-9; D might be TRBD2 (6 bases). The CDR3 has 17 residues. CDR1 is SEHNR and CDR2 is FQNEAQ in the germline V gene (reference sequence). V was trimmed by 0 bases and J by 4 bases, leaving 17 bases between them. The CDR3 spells CASSLAFLRERSDTQYF. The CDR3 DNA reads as TGTGCCAGCAGCTTAGCATTTTTACGGGAGAGATCAGATACGCAGTATTTT.

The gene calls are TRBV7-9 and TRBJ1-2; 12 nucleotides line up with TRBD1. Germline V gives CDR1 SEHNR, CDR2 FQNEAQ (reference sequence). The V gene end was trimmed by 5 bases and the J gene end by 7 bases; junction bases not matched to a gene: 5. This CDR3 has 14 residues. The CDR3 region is CASSRDRGLFGYTF. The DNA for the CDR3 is TGTGCCAGCAGCAGGGACAGGGGGCTTTTTGGCTACACCTTC.

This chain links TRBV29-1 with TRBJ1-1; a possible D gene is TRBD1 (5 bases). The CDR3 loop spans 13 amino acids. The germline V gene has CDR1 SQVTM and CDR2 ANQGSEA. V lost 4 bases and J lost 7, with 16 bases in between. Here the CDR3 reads CSVVVHLGGEAFF. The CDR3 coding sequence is TGCAGCGTTGTAGTACACCTCGGGGGTGAAGCTTTCTTT.